The present T cell receptor (beta chain) was sequenced within a study of response to subunit inactivated influenza vaccine. This clonotype was seen more than once but under ten times. Its antigen is unidentified. TCRdb reanalysed the RT-PCR reads using MiXCR and keeps one entry per CDR3 protein. The sample yields about 700,000 distinct CDR3 sequences, around 14% seen once. Whole-study findings and limits: Authors suggested each seasonal flu vaccination may recruit only limited numbers of new T cells.

The source of this sequence is a man in his fifties or sixties who received an inactivated influenza vaccine. The specimen was PBMCs from blood, collected around 15 days before vaccination.

CDR3 DNA sequence: TGTGCCAGCAGTTTAAGGGCCCAGCCTGGCCAGCGCGAGACCCAGTACTTC. Amino acid sequence: CASSLRAQPGQRETQYF. The chain links TRBV27 to TRBJ2-5, with unresolved D. Germline V CDR1 and CDR2: MNHEY, SMNVEV (reference sequence). This CDR3 region has 17 residues. V was shortened by 2 bases and J by 5 bases, with 21 bases between the two germline ends.